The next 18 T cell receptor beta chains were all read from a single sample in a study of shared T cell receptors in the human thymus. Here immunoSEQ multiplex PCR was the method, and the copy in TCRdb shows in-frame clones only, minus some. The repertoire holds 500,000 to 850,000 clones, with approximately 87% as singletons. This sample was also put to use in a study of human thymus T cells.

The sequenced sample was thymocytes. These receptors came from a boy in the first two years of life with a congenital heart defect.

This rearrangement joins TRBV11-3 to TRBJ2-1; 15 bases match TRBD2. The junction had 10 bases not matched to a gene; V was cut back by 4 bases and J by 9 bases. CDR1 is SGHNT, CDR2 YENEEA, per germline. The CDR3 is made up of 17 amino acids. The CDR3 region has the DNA TGTGCCAGCAGCTCCCGCTGGACTAGCGGGGGGGCGGGTGAGCAGTTCTTC. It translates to CASSSRWTSGGAGEQFF.

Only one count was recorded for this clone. The CDR3 reads CASSEDETESTDTQYF. The CDR3 bases are TGTGCCAGCAGTGAAGATGAGACAGAAAGCACAGATACGCAGTATTTT. The chain uses TRBV6-1 and TRBJ2-3, with D tentatively TRBD1 (5 bases). CDR1 is MNHNS and CDR2 is SASEGT in the germline V gene. The V gene lost 1 base and the J gene lost 0 bases, with 11 bases spanning the gap. The CDR3 extends over 16 amino acids.

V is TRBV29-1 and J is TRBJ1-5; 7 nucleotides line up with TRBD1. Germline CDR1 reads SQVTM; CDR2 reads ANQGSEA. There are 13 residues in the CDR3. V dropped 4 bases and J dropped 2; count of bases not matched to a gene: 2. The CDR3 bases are TGCAGCGTTGGAACAGGGGGCAATCAGCCCCAGCATTTT. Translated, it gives CSVGTGGNQPQHF.

DNA for the CDR3: TGTGCCAGCAGGAATTGTCCCCGCAGGGGCCTAAGAGATGAGCAGTTCTTC. It is translated as CASRNCPRRGLRDEQFF. This sequence joins TRBV28 and TRBJ2-1; D perhaps matches TRBD1 (6 bases). Trimming took off 6 bases at V and 8 bases at J, with 26 bases between the two ends. This CDR3 contains 17 residues. The germline V gene encodes CDR1 MDHEN and CDR2 SYDVKM.

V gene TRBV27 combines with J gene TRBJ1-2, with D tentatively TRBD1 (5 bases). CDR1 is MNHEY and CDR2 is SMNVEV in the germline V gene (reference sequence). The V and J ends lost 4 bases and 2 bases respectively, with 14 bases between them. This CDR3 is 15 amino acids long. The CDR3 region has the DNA TGTGCCAGCAGTTCCCAGGGAGGGTTGAACTATGGCTACACCTTC. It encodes CASSSQGGLNYGYTF.

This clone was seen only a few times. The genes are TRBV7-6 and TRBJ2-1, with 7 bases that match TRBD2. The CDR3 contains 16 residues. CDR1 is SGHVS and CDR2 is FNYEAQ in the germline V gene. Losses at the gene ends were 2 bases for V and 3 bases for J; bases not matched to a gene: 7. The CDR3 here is CASSLQRDLDYNEQFF. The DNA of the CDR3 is TGTGCCAGCAGCTTACAGCGGGATCTAGACTACAATGAGCAGTTCTTC.

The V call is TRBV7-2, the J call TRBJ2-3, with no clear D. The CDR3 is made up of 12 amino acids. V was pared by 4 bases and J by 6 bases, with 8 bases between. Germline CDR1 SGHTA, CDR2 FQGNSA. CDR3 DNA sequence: TGTGCCAGCAGCTCTCTTCCGGATACGCAGTATTTT. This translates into CASSSLPDTQYF.

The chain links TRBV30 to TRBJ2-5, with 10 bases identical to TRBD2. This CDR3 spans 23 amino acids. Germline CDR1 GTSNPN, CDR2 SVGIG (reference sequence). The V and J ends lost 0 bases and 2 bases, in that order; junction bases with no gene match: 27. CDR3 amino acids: CAWSVGKGPLAGGGEGSQETQYF. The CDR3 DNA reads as TGTGCCTGGAGTGTTGGAAAGGGACCCTTAGCGGGGGGCGGGGAAGGTTCACAAGAGACCCAGTACTTC. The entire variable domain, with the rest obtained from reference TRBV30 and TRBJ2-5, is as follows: SQTIHQWPATLVQPVGSPLSLECTVEGTSNPNLYWYRQAAGRGLQLLFYSVGIGQISSEVPQNLSASRPQDRQFILSSKKLLLSDSGFYLCAWSVGKGPLAGGGEGSQETQYFGPGTRLLVL.

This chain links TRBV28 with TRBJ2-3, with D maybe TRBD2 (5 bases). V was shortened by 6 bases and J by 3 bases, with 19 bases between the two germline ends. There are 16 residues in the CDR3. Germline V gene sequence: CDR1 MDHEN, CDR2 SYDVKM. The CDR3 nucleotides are TGTGCCAGCAGCCCCTTTGAGGGAGTAAGTACAGATACGCAGTATTTT. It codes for CASSPFEGVSTDTQYF.

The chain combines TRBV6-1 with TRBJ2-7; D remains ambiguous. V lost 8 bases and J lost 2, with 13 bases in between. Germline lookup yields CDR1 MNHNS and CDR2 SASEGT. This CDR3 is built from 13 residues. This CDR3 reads CASVLRHPYEQYF. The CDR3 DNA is TGTGCCAGCGTCCTCCGACATCCCTACGAGCAGTACTTC.

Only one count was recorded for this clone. Here the CDR3 reads CASSQVRGGLFLNEQFF. The CDR3 DNA follows: TGTGCCAGCAGCCAAGTTCGTGGCGGGTTGTTCCTTAATGAGCAGTTCTTC. The rearrangement links TRBV4-2 to TRBJ2-1; perhaps TRBD2 as D (5 bases). This CDR3 has 17 residues. CDR1 and CDR2 from the germline V gene are LGHNA and YNFKEQ. Between the trimmed V and J ends, which lost 1 base and 7 bases, there was a span of 20 bases.

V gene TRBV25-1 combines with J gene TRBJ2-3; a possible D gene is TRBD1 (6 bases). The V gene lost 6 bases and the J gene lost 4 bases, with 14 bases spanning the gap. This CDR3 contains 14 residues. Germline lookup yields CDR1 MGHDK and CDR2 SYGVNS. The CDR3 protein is CASRSRTVPDTQYF. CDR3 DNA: TGTGCCAGCAGAAGCAGGACAGTACCAGATACGCAGTATTTT.

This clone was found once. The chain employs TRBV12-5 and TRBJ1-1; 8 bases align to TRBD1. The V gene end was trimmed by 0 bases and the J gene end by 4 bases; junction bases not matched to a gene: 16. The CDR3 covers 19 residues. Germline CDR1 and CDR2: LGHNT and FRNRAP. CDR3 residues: CASGLVLGLGSRGRTEAFF. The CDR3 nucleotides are TGTGCTAGTGGTTTGGTACTGGGATTGGGATCCAGGGGGCGCACTGAAGCTTTCTTT.

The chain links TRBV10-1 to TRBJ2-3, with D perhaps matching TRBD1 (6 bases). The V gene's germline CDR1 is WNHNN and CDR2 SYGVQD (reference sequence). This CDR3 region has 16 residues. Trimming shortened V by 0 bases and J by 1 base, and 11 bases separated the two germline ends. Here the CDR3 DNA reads TGCGCCAGCAGTGAGTCGCAGGGGAAGGGCACAGATACGCAGTATTTT. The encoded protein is CASSESQGKGTDTQYF.

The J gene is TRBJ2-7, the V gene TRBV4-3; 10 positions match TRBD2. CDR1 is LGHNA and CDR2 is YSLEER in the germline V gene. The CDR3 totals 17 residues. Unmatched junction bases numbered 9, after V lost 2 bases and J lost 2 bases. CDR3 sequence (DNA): TGCGCCAGCAGCCAAACCCTTCCGGGACTAGCGCCCTACGAGCAGTACTTC. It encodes CASSQTLPGLAPYEQYF.

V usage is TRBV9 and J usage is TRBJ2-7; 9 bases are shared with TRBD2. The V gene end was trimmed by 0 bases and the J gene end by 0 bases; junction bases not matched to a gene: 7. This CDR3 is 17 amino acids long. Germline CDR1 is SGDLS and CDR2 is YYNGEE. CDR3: CASSVGGSGSSSYEQYF. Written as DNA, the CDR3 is TGTGCCAGCAGCGTAGGGGGTAGCGGGAGTAGCTCCTACGAGCAGTACTTC.

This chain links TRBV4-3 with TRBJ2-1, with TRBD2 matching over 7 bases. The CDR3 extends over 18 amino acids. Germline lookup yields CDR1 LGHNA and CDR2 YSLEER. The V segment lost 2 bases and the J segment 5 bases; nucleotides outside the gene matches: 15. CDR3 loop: CASSQRYQVAGADNEQFF. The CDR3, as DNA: TGCGCCAGCAGCCAAAGGTACCAGGTCGCGGGAGCCGACAATGAGCAGTTCTTC.

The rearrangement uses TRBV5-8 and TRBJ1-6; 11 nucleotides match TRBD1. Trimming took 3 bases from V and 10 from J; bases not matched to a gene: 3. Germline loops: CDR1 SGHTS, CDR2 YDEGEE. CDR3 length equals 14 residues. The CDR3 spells CASSWDRGRSPLHF. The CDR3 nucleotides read TGTGCCAGCAGCTGGGACAGGGGGAGATCACCCCTCCACTTT.